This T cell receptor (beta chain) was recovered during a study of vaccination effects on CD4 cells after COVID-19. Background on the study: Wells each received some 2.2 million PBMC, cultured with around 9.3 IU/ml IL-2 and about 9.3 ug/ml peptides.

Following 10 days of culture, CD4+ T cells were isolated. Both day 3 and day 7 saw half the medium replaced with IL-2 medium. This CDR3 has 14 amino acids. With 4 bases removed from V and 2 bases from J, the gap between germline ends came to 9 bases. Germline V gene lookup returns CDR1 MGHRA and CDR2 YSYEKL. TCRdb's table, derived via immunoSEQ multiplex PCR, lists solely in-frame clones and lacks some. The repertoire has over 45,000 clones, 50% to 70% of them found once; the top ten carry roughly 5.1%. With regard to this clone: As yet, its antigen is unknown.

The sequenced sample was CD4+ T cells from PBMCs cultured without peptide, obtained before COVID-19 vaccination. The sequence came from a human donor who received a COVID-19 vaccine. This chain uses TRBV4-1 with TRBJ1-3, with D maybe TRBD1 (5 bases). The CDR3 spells CASSPGLAGNTIYF. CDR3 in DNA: TGCGCCAGCAGCCCGGGACTTGCTGGAAACACCATATATTTT.